The clone carrying this T cell receptor beta chain has a handful of counts. Its antigen is undetermined. This sample is drawn from a study of identical twins. Study-level findings and limits: Zero-insertion results could be subject to partial confounding by invariant MAIT and iNKT cells. Out-of-frame TCR alpha sharing in monozygotic twins exceeded recombination model predictions. The study drew conclusions from cross-sectional statistical analysis, not from following the same donors.

Template switching, a step in the protocol, added a universal primer site, and cDNA carried unique molecular identifiers. TCRdb re-analysed the 5' RACE reads in MiXCR, keeping a single row per CDR3 protein. The repertoire holds approximately 190,000 distinct CDR3 sequences, with 15% to 20% as singletons. CDR3 length: 14 residues. V was pared by 2 bases and J by 7 bases, with 3 bases of the junction left unmatched. Germline V lookup: CDR1 SGHAT, CDR2 FQNNGV. A further study also used this sample, focusing on T cells expressing NK-cell markers.

The genes are TRBV11-2 and TRBJ2-7; 12 nucleotides line up with TRBD2. Source material: CD8+ T cells sorted from blood. This TCR was sampled from a woman in her late teens or twenties in good health. The CDR3 sequence is CASSLWTSGTEQYF. The CDR3 region has the DNA TGTGCCAGCAGCTTATGGACTAGCGGGACGGAGCAGTACTTC.